These T cell receptor beta chains were read from a single sample in a study of T cells in Graves' hyperthyroidism and ophthalmopathy. MiXCR, run by TCRdb on the multiplex PCR reads, gives a single entry per CDR3 protein. The sample holds 280,000 or so distinct CDR3 sequences, approximately 26% seen once. Sequences were obtained from blood. The receptors shown here come from a man aged 40-55 years with Graves' hyperthyroidism that later progressed to Graves' ophthalmopathy. Both conserved end residues are part of each CDR3. The D gene is left open where the match is weak. Only part of the rows carry a size: once, few, many, or a class if the clone is expanded.

clone_size: .
cdr3_length: 18
j_call: TRBJ2-2
d_call: TRBD2
v_call: TRBV6-1
cdr3_nt: TGTGCCAGCAGTGAAGATTTGCGACTAGCAACTAACACCGGGGAGCTGTTTTTT
cdr3_aa: CASSEDLRLATNTGELFF

clone_size: many
cdr3_length: 14
j_call: TRBJ1-5
d_call: .
v_call: TRBV19
cdr3_nt: TGTGCCAGTAGTATCCCGCGCCCCAATCAGCCCCAGCATTTT
cdr3_aa: CASSIPRPNQPQHF

clone_size: many
cdr3_length: 15
j_call: TRBJ2-5
d_call: TRBD1
v_call: TRBV4-1
cdr3_nt: TGCGCCAGCAGCCTCTGGGGACAGGGGGCTGAGACCCAGTACTTC
cdr3_aa: CASSLWGQGAETQYF

clone_size: many
cdr3_length: 15
j_call: TRBJ1-2
d_call: TRBD1
v_call: TRBV7-2
cdr3_nt: TGTGCCAGCAGCCCTCGGGGACAGGGGTTTTATGGCTACACCTTC
cdr3_aa: CASSPRGQGFYGYTF

clone_size: many
cdr3_length: 14
j_call: TRBJ2-5
d_call: .
v_call: TRBV10-3
cdr3_nt: TGTGCCATCAGTGTTGGACGAGCCGAAGAGACCCAGTACTTC
cdr3_aa: CAISVGRAEETQYF

clone_size: few
cdr3_length: 17
j_call: TRBJ2-2
d_call: TRBD2
v_call: TRBV11-1
cdr3_nt: TGTGCCAGCCGACCATCAGGACTAGTGGGAATCGGCGGGGAGCTGTTTTTT
cdr3_aa: CASRPSGLVGIGGELFF

clone_size: many
cdr3_length: 18
j_call: TRBJ2-4
d_call: .
v_call: TRBV20-1
cdr3_nt: TGCAGTGCTAGACTAATCGGACAGCCCGGGGGGATAAGAAACATTCAGTACTTC
cdr3_aa: CSARLIGQPGGIRNIQYF

clone_size: .
cdr3_length: 14
j_call: TRBJ1-2
d_call: TRBD1
v_call: TRBV12-3/TRBV12-4
cdr3_nt: TGTGCTCAACCGGCCCGGGACAGAGTCGATGGCTACACCTTC
cdr3_aa: CAQPARDRVDGYTF

clone_size: .
cdr3_length: 14
j_call: TRBJ1-3
d_call: .
v_call: TRBV9
cdr3_nt: TGTGCCAGCAGCGACGGGGAGGCTGGAAACACCATATATTTT
cdr3_aa: CASSDGEAGNTIYF

clone_size: many
cdr3_length: 15
j_call: TRBJ2-7
d_call: TRBD2
v_call: TRBV12-3/TRBV12-4
cdr3_nt: TGTGCCAGCAGACCTAGACTAGCGGGGCCCTACGAGCAGTACTTC
cdr3_aa: CASRPRLAGPYEQYF

clone_size: many
cdr3_length: 15
j_call: TRBJ1-1
d_call: TRBD1
v_call: TRBV7-3
cdr3_nt: TGTGCCAGCAGCTTAACAGGGACAGGGAACACTGAAGCTTTCTTT
cdr3_aa: CASSLTGTGNTEAFF

clone_size: many
cdr3_length: 15
j_call: TRBJ2-3
d_call: TRBD1
v_call: TRBV12-3/TRBV12-4
cdr3_nt: TGTGCCAGCATCGAAGCAGGGGGAAGCACAGATACGCAGTATTTT
cdr3_aa: CASIEAGGSTDTQYF

clone_size: .
cdr3_length: 15
j_call: TRBJ2-6
d_call: .
v_call: TRBV19
cdr3_nt: TGTGCCAGTAGGGGGCATGGTACTGGGGCCAACGTCCTGACTTTC
cdr3_aa: CASRGHGTGANVLTF

clone_size: few
cdr3_length: 17
j_call: TRBJ1-5
d_call: .
v_call: TRBV12-3/TRBV12-4
cdr3_nt: TGTGCCAGCAGTTATATCGGGGTCGGCAGGGAGGATCAGCCCCAGCATTTT
cdr3_aa: CASSYIGVGREDQPQHF

clone_size: .
cdr3_length: 16
j_call: TRBJ2-2
d_call: TRBD1
v_call: TRBV12-3/TRBV12-4
cdr3_nt: TGTGCCAGCAATATTGACAGGGCCCCGAACACCGGGGAGCTGTTTTTT
cdr3_aa: CASNIDRAPNTGELFF

clone_size: many
cdr3_length: 15
j_call: TRBJ2-7
d_call: .
v_call: TRBV4-1
cdr3_nt: TGCGCCAGCAGCCTAGACCCTTTCGAGACCTACGAGCAGTACTTC
cdr3_aa: CASSLDPFETYEQYF